This TCR beta chain was documented in a study of T cells in Graves' hyperthyroidism and ophthalmopathy. Each diagnosis was grounded in clinical symptoms, serum thyroxine and TRAb, thyroid ultrasound, and orbital computed tomography. V shed 0 bases and J shed 2 bases, with 4 bases lying between them. This CDR3 is built from 13 residues. The germline V gene has CDR1 SNHLY and CDR2 FYNNEI. This clonotype was seen ten or more times. Its antigen is not identified. Authors of the study amplified TCR beta CDR3 regions from RNA transcripts. An initial round of RT-PCR targeting the TCR CDR3 relied on the HTBI primer set. In TCRdb, the multiplex PCR reads were re-called with MiXCR into one record per CDR3 protein. The data hold 550,000 to 700,000 distinct CDR3 sequences, with about 43% observed a single time. The study, taken as a whole, reports: Most expanded thyroid clonotypes above 0.001 also appeared in blood. Ophthalmopathy and stable hyperthyroidism were separated by a 13 V-J model. The model predicted ophthalmopathy a median approximately six months before onset.

The V call is TRBV2, the J call TRBJ2-5; D is unresolved. The sequence was obtained from an adult woman with Graves' disease, either hyperthyroidism or ophthalmopathy (not recorded which). Sequences were obtained from peripheral blood or thyroid tissue (not recorded which). Here the CDR3 reads CASSEAPQETQYF. The DNA of the CDR3 is TGTGCCAGCAGTGAAGCCCCACAAGAGACCCAGTACTTC.